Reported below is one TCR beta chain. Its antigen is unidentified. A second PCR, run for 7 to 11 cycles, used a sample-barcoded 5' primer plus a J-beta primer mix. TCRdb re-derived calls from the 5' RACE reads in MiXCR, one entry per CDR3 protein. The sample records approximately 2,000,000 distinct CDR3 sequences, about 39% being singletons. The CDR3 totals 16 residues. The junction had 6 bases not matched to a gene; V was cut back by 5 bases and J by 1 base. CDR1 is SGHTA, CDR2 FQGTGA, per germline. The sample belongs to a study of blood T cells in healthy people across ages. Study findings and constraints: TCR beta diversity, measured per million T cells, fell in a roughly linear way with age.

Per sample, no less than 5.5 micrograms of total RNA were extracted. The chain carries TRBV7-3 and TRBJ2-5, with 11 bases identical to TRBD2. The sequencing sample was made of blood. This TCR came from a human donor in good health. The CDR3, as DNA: TGTGCCAGCAGCCGTAGCGGGGGGGTTATCCAAGAGACCCAGTACTTC. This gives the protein CASSRSGGVIQETQYF.